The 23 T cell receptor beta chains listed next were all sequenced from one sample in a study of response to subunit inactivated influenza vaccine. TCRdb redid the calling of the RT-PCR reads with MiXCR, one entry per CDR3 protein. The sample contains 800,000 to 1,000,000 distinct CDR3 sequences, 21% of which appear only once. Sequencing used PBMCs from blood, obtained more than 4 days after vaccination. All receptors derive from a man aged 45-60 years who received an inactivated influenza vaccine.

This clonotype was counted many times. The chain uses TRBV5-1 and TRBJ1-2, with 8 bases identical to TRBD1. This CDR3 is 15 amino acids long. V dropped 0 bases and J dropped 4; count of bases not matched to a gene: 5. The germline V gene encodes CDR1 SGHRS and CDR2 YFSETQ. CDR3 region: CASSLVWGTGYGYTF. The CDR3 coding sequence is TGCGCCAGCAGCTTGGTGTGGGGGACAGGCTATGGCTACACCTTC.

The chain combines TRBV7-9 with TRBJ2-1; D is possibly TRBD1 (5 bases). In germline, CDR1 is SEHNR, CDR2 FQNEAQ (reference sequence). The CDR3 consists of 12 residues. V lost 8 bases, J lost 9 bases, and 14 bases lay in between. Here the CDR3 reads CASDKAQGEQFF. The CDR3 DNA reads TGTGCCAGCGATAAAGCGCAGGGTGAGCAGTTCTTC.

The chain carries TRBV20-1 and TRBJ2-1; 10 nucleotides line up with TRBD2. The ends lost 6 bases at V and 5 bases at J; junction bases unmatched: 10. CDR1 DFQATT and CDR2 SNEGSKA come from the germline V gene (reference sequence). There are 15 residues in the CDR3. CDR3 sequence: CSARAGTSDHNEQFF. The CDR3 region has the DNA TGCAGTGCCAGGGCCGGGACTAGCGACCACAATGAGCAGTTCTTC.

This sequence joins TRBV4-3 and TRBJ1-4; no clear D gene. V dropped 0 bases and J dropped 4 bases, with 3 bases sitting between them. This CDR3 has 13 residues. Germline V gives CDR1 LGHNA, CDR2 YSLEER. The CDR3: CASSQDVNEKLFF. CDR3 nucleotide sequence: TGCGCCAGCAGCCAAGATGTTAATGAAAAACTGTTTTTT.

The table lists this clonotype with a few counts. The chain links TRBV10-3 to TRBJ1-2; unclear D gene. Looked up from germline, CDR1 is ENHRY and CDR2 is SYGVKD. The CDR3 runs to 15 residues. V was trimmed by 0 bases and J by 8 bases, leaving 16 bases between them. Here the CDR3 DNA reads TGTGCCATCAGTGAGTCGACGGGTTTTTACGGAGGCTACACCTTC. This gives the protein CAISESTGFYGGYTF.

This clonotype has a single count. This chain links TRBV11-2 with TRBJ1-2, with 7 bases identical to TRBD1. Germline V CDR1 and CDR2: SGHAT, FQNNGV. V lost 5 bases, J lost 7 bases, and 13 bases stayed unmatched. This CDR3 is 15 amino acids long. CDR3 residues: CASSLWRQGVGGYTF. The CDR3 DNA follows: TGTGCCAGCAGCCTCTGGCGACAGGGTGTAGGTGGCTACACCTTC.

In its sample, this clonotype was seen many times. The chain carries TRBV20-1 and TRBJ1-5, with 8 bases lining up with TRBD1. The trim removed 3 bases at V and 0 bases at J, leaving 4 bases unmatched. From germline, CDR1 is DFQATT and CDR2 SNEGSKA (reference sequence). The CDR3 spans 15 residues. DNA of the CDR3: TGCAGTGCTAGGGGGACAGGATATAGCAATCAGCCCCAGCATTTT. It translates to CSARGTGYSNQPQHF.

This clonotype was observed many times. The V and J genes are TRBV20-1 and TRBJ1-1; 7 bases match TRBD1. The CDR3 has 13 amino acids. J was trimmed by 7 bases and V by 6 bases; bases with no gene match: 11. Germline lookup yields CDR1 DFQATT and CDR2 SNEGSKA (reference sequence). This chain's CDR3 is CSAPGQQRSEAFF. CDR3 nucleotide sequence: TGCAGTGCCCCGGGACAGCAACGAAGTGAAGCTTTCTTT.

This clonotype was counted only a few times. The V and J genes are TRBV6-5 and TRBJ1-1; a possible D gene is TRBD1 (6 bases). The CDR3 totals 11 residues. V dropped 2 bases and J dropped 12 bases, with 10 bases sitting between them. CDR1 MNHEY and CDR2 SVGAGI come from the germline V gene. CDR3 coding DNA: TGTGCCAGCAGTTACAACAGGGAGACTTTCTTT. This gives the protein CASSYNRETFF.

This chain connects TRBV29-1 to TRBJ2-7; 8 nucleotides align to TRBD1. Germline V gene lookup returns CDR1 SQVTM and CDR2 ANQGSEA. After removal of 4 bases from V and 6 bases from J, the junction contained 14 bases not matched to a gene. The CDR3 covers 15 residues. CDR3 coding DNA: TGCAGCGTTGTCGGGGCCGGGACAGGATCGGCCGAGCAGTACTTC. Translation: CSVVGAGTGSAEQYF.

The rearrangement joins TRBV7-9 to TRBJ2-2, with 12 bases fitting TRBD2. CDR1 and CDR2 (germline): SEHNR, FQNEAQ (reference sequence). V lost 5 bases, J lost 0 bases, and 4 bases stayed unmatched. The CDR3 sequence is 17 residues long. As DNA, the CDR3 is TGTGCCAGCAGCCAGACTAGCGGGGGCCCGAACACCGGGGAGCTGTTTTTT. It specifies CASSQTSGGPNTGELFF.

CDR3 amino acids: CASSVDRGGAGANVLTF. The CDR3, as DNA: TGTGCCAGCAGTGTTGACAGGGGGGGAGCTGGGGCCAACGTCCTGACTTTC. This chain uses TRBV6-1 with TRBJ2-6, with 9 bases aligning to TRBD1. Germline values: CDR1 MNHNS, CDR2 SASEGT. The junction had 6 bases not matched to a gene; V was cut back by 4 bases and J by 2 bases. The CDR3 consists of 17 residues.

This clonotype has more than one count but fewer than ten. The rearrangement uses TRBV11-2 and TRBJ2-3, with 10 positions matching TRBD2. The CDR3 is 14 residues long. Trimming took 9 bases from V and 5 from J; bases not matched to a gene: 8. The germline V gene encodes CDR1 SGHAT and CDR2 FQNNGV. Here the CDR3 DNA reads TGTGCCAGTCAAGCGGGGGGGCGAGGAGATACGCAGTATTTT. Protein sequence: CASQAGGRGDTQYF.

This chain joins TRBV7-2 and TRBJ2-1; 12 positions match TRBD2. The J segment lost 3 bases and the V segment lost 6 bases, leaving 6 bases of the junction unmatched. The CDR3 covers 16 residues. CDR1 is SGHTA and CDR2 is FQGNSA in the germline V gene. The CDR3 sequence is CASRGGLAGSYNEQFF. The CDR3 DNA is TGTGCCAGCAGGGGAGGACTAGCGGGAAGCTACAATGAGCAGTTCTTC.

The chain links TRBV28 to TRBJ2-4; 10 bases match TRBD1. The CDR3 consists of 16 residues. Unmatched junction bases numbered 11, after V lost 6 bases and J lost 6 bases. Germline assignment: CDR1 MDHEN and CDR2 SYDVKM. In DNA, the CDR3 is TGTGCCAGCAGCTCCACGACAGGGGGCGTAAGAAACATTCAGTACTTC. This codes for CASSSTTGGVRNIQYF.

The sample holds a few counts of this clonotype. CDR3 protein: CASSHNRETYEQYF. The CDR3 nucleotides read TGTGCCAGCAGCCACAACAGGGAAACCTACGAGCAGTACTTC. The J gene is TRBJ2-7, the V gene TRBV3-1, with D maybe TRBD1 (6 bases). Germline V gene lookup returns CDR1 LGHDT and CDR2 YNNKEL (reference sequence). The V end was cut by 3 bases, the J end by 2 bases, with 11 bases between. The CDR3 consists of 14 residues.

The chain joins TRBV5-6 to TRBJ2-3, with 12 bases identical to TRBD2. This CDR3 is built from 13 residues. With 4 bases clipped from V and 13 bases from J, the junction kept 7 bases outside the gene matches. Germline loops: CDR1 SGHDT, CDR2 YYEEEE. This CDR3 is CASSRTSGIVKYF. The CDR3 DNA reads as TGTGCCAGCAGCCGGACTAGCGGGATAGTTAAGTATTTT.

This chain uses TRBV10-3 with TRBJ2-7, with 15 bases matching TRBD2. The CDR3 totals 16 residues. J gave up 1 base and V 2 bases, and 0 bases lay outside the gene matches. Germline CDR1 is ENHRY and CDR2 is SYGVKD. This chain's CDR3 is CAISEGTSGRSYEQYF. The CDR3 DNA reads TGTGCCATCAGTGAGGGGACTAGCGGGAGGTCCTACGAGCAGTACTTC.

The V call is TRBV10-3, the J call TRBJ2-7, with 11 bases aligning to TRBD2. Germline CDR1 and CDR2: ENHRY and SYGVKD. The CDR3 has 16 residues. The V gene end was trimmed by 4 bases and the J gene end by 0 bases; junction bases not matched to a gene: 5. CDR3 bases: TGTGCCATCAGTGGTGGACTAGCGGGCCCCTCCTACGAGCAGTACTTC. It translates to CAISGGLAGPSYEQYF.

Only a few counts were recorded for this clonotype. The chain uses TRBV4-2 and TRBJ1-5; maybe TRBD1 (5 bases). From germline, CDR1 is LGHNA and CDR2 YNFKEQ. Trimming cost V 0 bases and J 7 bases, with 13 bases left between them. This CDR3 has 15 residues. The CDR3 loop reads CASSQDPAGRQPQHF. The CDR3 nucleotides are TGTGCCAGCAGCCAAGATCCGGCAGGGAGACAGCCCCAGCATTTT.

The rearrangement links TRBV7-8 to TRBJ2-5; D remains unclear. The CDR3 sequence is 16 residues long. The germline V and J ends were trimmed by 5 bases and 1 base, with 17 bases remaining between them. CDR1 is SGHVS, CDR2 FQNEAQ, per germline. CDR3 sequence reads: CASSTGRLLFQETQYF. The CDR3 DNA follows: TGTGCCAGCAGCACCGGACGGCTACTTTTCCAAGAGACCCAGTACTTC.

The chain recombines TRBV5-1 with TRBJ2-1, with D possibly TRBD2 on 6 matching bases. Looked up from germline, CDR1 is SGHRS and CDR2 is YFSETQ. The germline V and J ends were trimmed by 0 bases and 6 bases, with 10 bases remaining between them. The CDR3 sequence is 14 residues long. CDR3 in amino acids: CASSLALAPNEQFF. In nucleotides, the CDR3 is TGCGCCAGCAGCTTGGCTCTAGCGCCCAATGAGCAGTTCTTC.

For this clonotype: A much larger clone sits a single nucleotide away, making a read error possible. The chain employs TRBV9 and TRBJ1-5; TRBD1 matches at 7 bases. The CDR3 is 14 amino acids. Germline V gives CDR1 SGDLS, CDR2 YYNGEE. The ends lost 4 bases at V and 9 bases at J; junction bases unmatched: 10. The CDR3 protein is CASSPGGGPRPQHF. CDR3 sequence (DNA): TGTGCCAGCAGCCCAGGGGGGGGCCCTCGGCCCCAGCATTTT.